Below, 12 T cell receptor beta chains from the same sample are listed, as sequenced in a study of blood T cell repertoires in COVID-19. Repertoires were generated with immunoSEQ multiplex PCR, while TCRdb's copy carries only in-frame clones and drops some. The sample consists of about 150,000 clones, roughly 78% of them appearing once. The sequenced sample was peripheral blood. These receptors originate from a man of 80 years or more with acute or convalescent COVID-19.

The chain uses TRBV7-2 and TRBJ1-2; D possibly corresponds to TRBD1 (5 bases). Germline V gives CDR1 SGHTA, CDR2 FQGNSA. The CDR3 covers 13 residues. V was shortened by 6 bases and J by 6 bases, with 14 bases between the two germline ends. The CDR3 nucleotides read TGTGCCAGCAGTCGCTGGGGGGGGGATGGCTACACCTTC. It encodes CASSRWGGDGYTF.

The V and J genes are TRBV10-3 and TRBJ2-5, with 8 bases matching TRBD1. This CDR3 region has 14 residues. Per the germline V gene, CDR1 is ENHRY and CDR2 is SYGVKD. V lost 6 bases to trimming and J lost 4 bases; unmatched junction nucleotides: 7. The CDR3 coding sequence is TGTGCCATCAGCGGACAGGGCTTCCGAGAGACCCAGTACTTC. Its translation: CAISGQGFRETQYF.

The chain couples TRBV28 to TRBJ2-3, with D tentatively TRBD1 (6 bases). Germline CDR1 reads MDHEN; CDR2 reads SYDVKM. V shed 3 bases and J shed 4 bases, with 11 bases lying between them. The CDR3 has 14 residues. CDR3 nucleotides: TGTGCCAGCAGTTTCACAGGGTTGGCAGATACGCAGTATTTT. Its protein is CASSFTGLADTQYF. The complete variable domain, with remaining parts taken from reference TRBV28 and TRBJ2-3, reads DVKVTQSSRYLVKRTGEKVFLECVQDMDHENMFWYRQDPGLGLRLIYFSYDVKMKEKGDIPEGYSVSREKKERFSLILESASTNQTSMYLCASSFTGLADTQYFGPGTRLTVL.

This sequence joins TRBV6-1 and TRBJ2-3; D is uncertain. Germline CDR1 MNHNS, CDR2 SASEGT. V lost 2 bases and J lost 2, with 11 bases in between. The CDR3 has 15 residues. The CDR3 coding sequence is TGTGCCAGCAGTGAACACTTTTTGGTCACAGATACGCAGTATTTT. Translation gives CASSEHFLVTDTQYF.

The chain recombines TRBV6-5 with TRBJ1-6; D ambiguous. This CDR3 is 13 amino acids long. Trimming removed 6 bases at V and 7 bases at J, with 10 bases between. Germline lookup yields CDR1 MNHEY and CDR2 SVGAGI. This CDR3 reads CASREVGNSPLHF. CDR3 nucleotides: TGTGCCAGCAGGGAGGTAGGCAATTCACCCCTCCACTTT.

The chain carries TRBV28 and TRBJ2-5, with TRBD1 matching over 8 bases. Germline CDR1 MDHEN, CDR2 SYDVKM. The CDR3 length is 14 residues. V lost 6 bases and J lost 5; bases outside the gene matches: 8. CDR3 region: CASRFQGARETQYF. CDR3 sequence (DNA): TGTGCCAGCAGGTTTCAGGGGGCGCGGGAGACCCAGTACTTC.

The chain has TRBV5-1 and TRBJ1-1; weak D call: TRBD1 (6 bases). The germline CDR1 and CDR2 sequences are SGHRS and YFSETQ. Trimming took off 4 bases at V and 4 bases at J, with 14 bases between the two ends. This CDR3 contains 14 residues. In DNA form, the CDR3 reads TGCGCCAGCAGCCCGACCAACAGGGCCACTGAAGCTTTCTTT. The encoded protein is CASSPTNRATEAFF.

This chain connects TRBV7-2 to TRBJ2-2, with unresolved D. CDR3 size: 12 residues. Trimming took off 5 bases at V and 6 bases at J, with 7 bases between the two ends. The germline V gene encodes CDR1 SGHTA and CDR2 FQGNSA. CDR3 nucleotides: TGTGCCAGCAGCCCAAAGCCCGGGGAGCTGTTTTTT. Amino acid sequence: CASSPKPGELFF.

This chain connects TRBV29-1 to TRBJ1-2, with TRBD1 identical over 12 bases. Per the germline V gene, CDR1 is SQVTM and CDR2 is ANQGSEA. The CDR3 is made up of 15 amino acids. Unmatched junction bases numbered 7, after V lost 6 bases and J lost 2 bases. The DNA for the CDR3 is TGCAGCGTAGGGGACAGGGGGCGCGGGAACTATGGCTACACCTTC. This gives the protein CSVGDRGRGNYGYTF. Based on the CDR3 plus reference TRBV29-1 and TRBJ1-2, the full variable domain is SAVISQKPSRDICQRGTSLTIQCQVDSQVTMMFWYRQQPGQSLTLIATANQGSEATYESGFVIDKFPISRPNLTFSTLTVSNMSPEDSSIYLCSVGDRGRGNYGYTFGSGTRLTVV.

The chain couples TRBV29-1 to TRBJ2-1, with D possibly TRBD1 on 5 matching bases. Germline assignment: CDR1 SQVTM and CDR2 ANQGSEA. V was pared by 3 bases and J by 4 bases, with 13 bases between. This CDR3 has 14 amino acids. CDR3 region: CSVEGRVGYNEQFF. The DNA for the CDR3 is TGCAGCGTTGAGGGCAGGGTAGGGTACAATGAGCAGTTCTTC.

This clone was seen a single time. This chain connects TRBV4-2 to TRBJ2-1; tentative D call: TRBD2 (7 bases). The CDR3 extends over 18 amino acids. CDR1 and CDR2 from the germline V gene are LGHNA and YNFKEQ. Trimming stripped 0 bases from V and 9 bases from J, with 24 bases between. For the CDR3, the DNA is TGTGCCAGCAGCCAAGATGGGGTACTAAGGGGGGGGTTGACTGAGCAGTTCTTC. Translation gives CASSQDGVLRGGLTEQFF.

This chain joins TRBV7-9 and TRBJ1-3; 7 bases are shared with TRBD1. V lost 5 bases and J lost 0; bases outside the gene matches: 4. Germline CDR1 SEHNR, CDR2 FQNEAQ (reference sequence). CDR3 length equals 15 residues. The CDR3 sequence is CASSAGQPSGNTIYF. In DNA form, the CDR3 reads TGTGCCAGCAGCGCGGGACAGCCCTCTGGAAACACCATATATTTT.